This TCR beta chain was retrieved from a study of siplizumab effects on memory and regulatory T cells. In the case of this clone: Its specificity is unknown.

Study findings and constraints: Memory cells seemed less diverse than naive T cells, which also seemed major contributors to the alloresponse. Sequences that were alloreactive and traceable to unstimulated CD4+ memory cells were significantly reduced by siplizumab. In siplizumab conditions, mappable alloreactive CD4+ clones averaged around 69% Treg-derived, against 25% to 30% in controls. Suppression by proliferating Tregs derived from siplizumab cultures was not verified.

The CDR3 spans 14 residues. The germline V gene has CDR1 MNHNS and CDR2 SASEGT. J gave up 5 bases and V 6 bases, and 8 bases lay outside the gene matches. Generated by immunoSEQ multiplex PCR, the TCRdb table keeps only in-frame clones and is missing some. The sample shows approximately 120,000 clones, 85% to 95% of them seen only once. The sample taken for sequencing was non-Treg CD4+ T cells sorted from blood. This chain joins TRBV6-1 and TRBJ1-2; 8 bases are a match to TRBD1. This receptor was identified in a human donor in good health. In DNA, the CDR3 is TGTGCCAGCAGACCCAGGGGGCAGGGGTATGGCTACACCTTC. Translated: CASRPRGQGYGYTF.